This T cell receptor (beta chain) was obtained from a study of CD8 T cells in ankylosing spondylitis. General observations from the study: Researchers reportedly found disease-linked clones significantly enriched in matched ankylosing spondylitis synovial fluid. Seemingly characteristic of ankylosing spondylitis blood was a TCR beta motif consisting of several highly homologous variants. Relatively scarce in peripheral blood, disease-linked clones were CD8+.

This clonotype has at least ten counts. Antigen: not known. CDR1 is LGHNA and CDR2 is YSLEER in the germline V gene. This CDR3 comprises 14 residues. V was cut by 0 bases and J by 15 bases, with 18 bases left in between. Quantitative 5'-RACE with molecular barcodes generated TCR beta libraries. One entry per CDR3 protein results from TCRdb running MiXCR on the 5' RACE reads. The table shows some 140,000 distinct CDR3 sequences, with about 6.7% occurring only once. The sequence derives from a female donor with ankylosing spondylitis or in good health (not recorded which). The material sequenced was blood, either unsorted or a sorted T cell fraction (not recorded which). This chain uses TRBV4-3 with TRBJ2-1, with D tentatively TRBD1 (5 bases). CDR3 nucleotides: TGCGCCAGCAGCCAAGATAACAGGCTAGGACCGCCGTTCTTC. Residues: CASSQDNRLGPPFF.